The T cell receptor (beta chain) under discussion was sequenced for a study of T cells in Graves' hyperthyroidism and ophthalmopathy. RNA transcripts yielded amplified TCR beta CDR3 regions. The HTBI primer set was used in a first-round RT-PCR of the TCR CDR3. TCRdb re-analysed the multiplex PCR reads in MiXCR, keeping a single row per CDR3 protein. The data show a few hundred thousand distinct CDR3 sequences, less than 25% seen once. Study outcomes and limitations: The model's output predicted ophthalmopathy at a median of 6.5 months prior to onset.

PBMCs came from roughly 10 ml fresh peripheral blood. This CDR3 has 13 amino acids. V lost 2 bases and J lost 5, with 7 bases in between. Germline V lookup: CDR1 ENHRY, CDR2 SYGVKD. This clonotype was observed many times. Its antigen is not known. The material sequenced was blood. The clonotype comes from a young man with Graves' hyperthyroidism. The chain couples TRBV10-3 to TRBJ1-3; D unresolved. The CDR3 DNA follows: TGTGCCATCAGTGAGCCCGACAGAAACACCATATATTTT. Translating gives CAISEPDRNTIYF.